Listed below are T cell receptor beta chains from one sample, sequenced in a study of T cell responses to AZD1222 COVID-19 vaccine. The assay was immunoSEQ multiplex PCR, and TCRdb's table has in-frame clones only and misses some. The sample shows approximately 60,000 clones, approximately 82% of them seen only once. Specimen: peripheral blood, collected on day 0 of AZD1222 vaccination. The receptors shown here come from an adult in good health. Both conserved end residues are part of each CDR3. A D gene is named only where the DNA matches it firmly. Only some rows state a clone size, as once, few, many or a class for expanded clones.

.,TRBJ2-4,TRBV7-9,.,CASSPSGSFGAKNIQYF,TGTGCCAGCAGTCCCTCAGGGTCCTTCGGGGCCAAAAACATTCAGTACTTC
.,TRBJ1-1,TRBV5-6,.,CASSHPGMDTEAFF,TGTGCCAGCAGCCACCCAGGGATGGACACTGAAGCTTTCTTT
.,TRBJ1-4,TRBV5-1,.,CASSPWGGGTNEKLFF,TGCGCCAGCAGCCCGTGGGGGGGCGGGACTAATGAAAAACTGTTTTTT
.,TRBJ1-2,TRBV6-5,.,CASSYSSNGLYGYTF,TGTGCCAGCAGTTACTCGAGTAACGGATTATATGGCTACACCTTC
.,TRBJ1-5,TRBV3-1/TRBV3-2,.,CASSQEPRALQPQHF,TGTGCCAGCAGCCAAGAGCCTAGGGCCCTTCAGCCCCAGCATTTT
TRBD2,TRBJ2-1,TRBV28,.,CASSPTSGTRGMHEQFF,TGTGCCAGCAGTCCGACCTCCGGGACTAGGGGGATGCATGAGCAGTTCTTC
TRBD2,TRBJ2-1,TRBV6-5,.,CASMRIGGGHEQFF,TGTGCCAGCATGAGAATCGGGGGAGGGCATGAGCAGTTCTTC
.,TRBJ2-5,TRBV7-2,.,CASSGARDLHQETQYF,TGTGCCAGCAGCGGAGCCCGGGACTTGCACCAAGAGACCCAGTACTTC
.,TRBJ2-3,TRBV7-9,.,CASSPIFTPDTQYF,TGTGCCAGCAGCCCGATATTCACACCAGATACGCAGTATTTT
.,TRBJ2-2,TRBV11-3,.,CASSLGGGPYTGELFF,TGTGCCAGCAGCTTAGGGGGCGGCCCCTACACCGGGGAGCTGTTTTTT
.,TRBJ2-5,TRBV28,.,CASREVTGPSETQYF,TGTGCCAGCAGGGAAGTTACAGGGCCGAGCGAGACCCAGTACTTC
TRBD1,TRBJ1-2,TRBV19,.,CASRTGLNYGYTF,TGTGCCAGTCGGACAGGTCTTAACTATGGCTACACCTTC
.,TRBJ2-1,TRBV28,.,CASEGRYNEQFF,TGTGCCAGCGAGGGACGGTACAATGAGCAGTTCTTC
.,TRBJ2-1,TRBV7-2,.,CASSLNAGPYNEQFF,TGTGCCAGCAGCTTAAACGCGGGCCCCTACAATGAGCAGTTCTTC
TRBD2,TRBJ2-3,TRBV3-1/TRBV3-2,once,CASSGLAGGHTQYF,TGTGCCAGCAGCGGACTAGCGGGAGGTCATACGCAGTATTTT
.,TRBJ1-1,TRBV5-8,.,CASSFSGVGTEAFF,TGTGCCAGCAGCTTTTCGGGGGTAGGGACTGAAGCTTTCTTT
.,TRBJ1-1,TRBV7-9,few,CASSLGGVGTEAFF,TGTGCCAGCAGCTTAGGAGGGGTGGGAACTGAAGCTTTCTTT
.,TRBJ1-2,TRBV7-8,.,CASSLAGGYYGYTF,TGTGCCAGCAGCTTAGCTGGGGGGTACTATGGCTACACCTTC
.,TRBJ1-2,TRBV6-1,.,CASSEAGNYGYTF,TGTGCCAGCAGTGAAGCCGGAAACTATGGCTACACCTTC
.,TRBJ1-5,TRBV4-3,.,CASSQVQGTGQPQHF,TGCGCCAGCAGCCAAGTCCAGGGCACAGGGCAGCCCCAGCATTTT
TRBD2,TRBJ2-7,TRBV29-1,.,CSVEVLAGGAYEQYF,TGCAGCGTTGAAGTGCTAGCGGGAGGCGCCTACGAGCAGTACTTC
.,TRBJ1-4,TRBV7-8,.,CASSRQTGEKLFF,TGTGCCAGCAGCCGGCAGACCGGGGAAAAACTGTTTTTT
.,TRBJ2-3,TRBV12-3/TRBV12-4,.,CASSGTGTDTQYF,TGTGCCAGCAGCGGGACTGGGACAGATACGCAGTATTTT
.,TRBJ1-1,TRBV12-3/TRBV12-4,.,CASSFGTEAFF,TGTGCCAGCAGTTTCGGCACTGAAGCTTTCTTT